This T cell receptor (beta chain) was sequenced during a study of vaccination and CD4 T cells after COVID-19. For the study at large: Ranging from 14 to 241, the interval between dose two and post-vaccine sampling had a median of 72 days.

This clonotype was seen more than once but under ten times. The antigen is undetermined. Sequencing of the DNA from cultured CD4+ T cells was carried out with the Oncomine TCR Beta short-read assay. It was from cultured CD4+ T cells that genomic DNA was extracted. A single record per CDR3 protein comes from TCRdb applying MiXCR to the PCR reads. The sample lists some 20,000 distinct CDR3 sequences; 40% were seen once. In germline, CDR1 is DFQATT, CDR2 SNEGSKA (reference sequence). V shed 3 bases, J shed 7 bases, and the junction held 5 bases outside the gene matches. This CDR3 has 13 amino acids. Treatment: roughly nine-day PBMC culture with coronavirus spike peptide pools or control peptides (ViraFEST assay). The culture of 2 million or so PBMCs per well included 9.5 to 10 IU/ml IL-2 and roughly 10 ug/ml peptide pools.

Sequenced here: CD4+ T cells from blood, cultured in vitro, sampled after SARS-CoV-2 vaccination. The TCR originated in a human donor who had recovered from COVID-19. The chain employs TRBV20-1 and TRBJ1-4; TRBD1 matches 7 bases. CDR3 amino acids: CSASDRETEKLFF. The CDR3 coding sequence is TGCAGTGCTAGTGACAGGGAAACTGAAAAACTGTTTTTT.